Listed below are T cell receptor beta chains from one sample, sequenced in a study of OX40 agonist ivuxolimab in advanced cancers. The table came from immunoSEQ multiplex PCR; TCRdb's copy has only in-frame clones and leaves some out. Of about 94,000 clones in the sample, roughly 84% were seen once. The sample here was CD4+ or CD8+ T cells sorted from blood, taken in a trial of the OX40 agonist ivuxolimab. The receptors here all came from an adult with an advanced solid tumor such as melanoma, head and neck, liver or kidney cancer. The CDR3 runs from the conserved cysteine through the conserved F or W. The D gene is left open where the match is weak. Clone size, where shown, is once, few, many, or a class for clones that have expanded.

TGTGCCAGTAGACCCCACGACGTGACTGAAGCTTTCTTT CASRPHDVTEAFF - TRBJ1-1 - TRBV19
TGTGCCAGCAGCCTCGGGGAGGCAGGTGAGCAGTTCTTC CASSLGEAGEQFF - TRBJ2-1 - TRBV7-8
TGCGCCAGCGGGGGACCGCCTACGAACACCGGGGAGCTGTTTTTT CASGGPPTNTGELFF - TRBJ2-2 - TRBV10-1
TGTGCCAGCAGCGCACGAACTAGCGGGGGGGCCAGGAACATTCAGTACTTC CASSARTSGGARNIQYF TRBD2 TRBJ2-4 - TRBV7-2
TGTGCCAGCAGCTTTTGGGGGACCTACGAGCAGTACTTC CASSFWGTYEQYF - TRBJ2-7 - TRBV5-5
TGTGCCAGCAGTTACGGGACAGTGGACACTGAAGCTTTCTTT CASSYGTVDTEAFF TRBD1 TRBJ1-1 - TRBV6-6
TGTGCCAGCAGCCCCGTAAGGGACTCTCGATCCTACAATGAGCAGTTCTTC CASSPVRDSRSYNEQFF - TRBJ2-1 - TRBV11-1
TGCGCCAGCAGCCAGGAAGAGACAGGGCACGAGCAGTACTTC CASSQEETGHEQYF TRBD1 TRBJ2-7 - TRBV4-3
TGTGCCCTTGGGATGGCAGGCGGTAAAGAGACCCAGTACTTC CALGMAGGKETQYF - TRBJ2-5 - TRBV6-5
TGTGCCAGCAGCTTATCCAGAGATCAGCCCCAGCATTTT CASSLSRDQPQHF - TRBJ1-5 - TRBV7-3
TGTGCCAGTACCAACCGGAGACTCCTAAACTATGGCTACACCTTC CASTNRRLLNYGYTF - TRBJ1-2 once TRBV19
TGTGCCAGCAGCCAAGTGGCACCCGGGGCCAAAAACATTCAGTACTTC CASSQVAPGAKNIQYF - TRBJ2-4 - TRBV7-2
TGTGCCAGCAGCCAAGCATTGGGGACCACGCAGTACTTC CASSQALGTTQYF - TRBJ2-7 - TRBV14
TGTGCCAGCAGCTTGTGGGGGGGCCTCCCCAATGAGCAGTTCTTC CASSLWGGLPNEQFF - TRBJ2-1 - TRBV5-6
TGTGCCAGCAGCCGCCAGCGGGGGGGTGAGCAGTACTTC CASSRQRGGEQYF TRBD2 TRBJ2-7 - TRBV6-5
TGTGCCAGCAGTTCGGGGGGACGGACTGAAGCTTTCTTT CASSSGGRTEAFF - TRBJ1-1 - TRBV6-5
TGTGCCAGCAGCTCGCAGATGAACACTGAAGCTTTCTTT CASSSQMNTEAFF - TRBJ1-1 - TRBV7-2
TGTGCCAGCAGGGCCGACTTAGGGGTTGAGCAGTACTTC CASRADLGVEQYF - TRBJ2-5 few TRBV2
TGTGCCAGCAGTCGACAGGGTTCCGGCACAGATACGCAGTATTTT CASSRQGSGTDTQYF TRBD1 TRBJ2-3 - TRBV6-6
TGTGCCACGGTCTTGACTCTGGGGGAAAAACTGTTTTTT CATVLTLGEKLFF - TRBJ1-4 - TRBV6-1
TGTGCCAGCGCACCTCAGGGAGTCGGGGCCAACGTCCTGACTTTC CASAPQGVGANVLTF - TRBJ2-6 - TRBV19
TGTGCCAGTAGAACAGGGAGCTCCTATAATTCACCCCTCCACTTT CASRTGSSYNSPLHF - TRBJ1-6 - TRBV19
TGTGCCAGCAGCATCCTAGCGGGGACTTACGAGCAGTACTTC CASSILAGTYEQYF TRBD2 TRBJ2-7 - TRBV5-8
TGTGCCAGCAGCCAAGTCGGCACAGCCCCAAACTACAATGAGCAGTTCTTC CASSQVGTAPNYNEQFF - TRBJ2-1 few TRBV7-8
TGTGCCAGCAGCCCTTACAGGGACACCGAGCAGTACTTC CASSPYRDTEQYF - TRBJ2-7 - TRBV6-1
TGTGCCAGCTCACCACCGACAGGGGGCTGGGAGACCCAGTACTTC CASSPPTGGWETQYF TRBD1 TRBJ2-5 once TRBV18
TGTGCCAGCAGCTTCCGGACTCATAGCTACACCTTC CASSFRTHSYTF - TRBJ1-2 - TRBV11-2
TGTGCCAGCGGGCAGGGAGGACGCTACACCTTC CASGQGGRYTF - TRBJ1-2 - TRBV2
TGTGCCAGCAGTTCCCCGACTAGCGGGGAGAACACAGATACGCAGTATTTT CASSSPTSGENTDTQYF TRBD2 TRBJ2-3 - TRBV6-9
TGTGCCAGCAGCTTAGGTGGAGGGAGGGCGCAGTATTTT CASSLGGGRAQYF TRBD2 TRBJ2-3 - TRBV7-9
TGTGCCAGCAGTTCCGGGACTAGCGGGGGAAACGAGCAGTACTTC CASSSGTSGGNEQYF TRBD2 TRBJ2-7 - TRBV7-6
TGTGCCAGCAGCTTAGGGTTAGGCGGGGAGCTGTTTTTT CASSLGLGGELFF - TRBJ2-2 few TRBV7-3
TGTGCCGGCCGACAGGGATCTAATGAAAAACTGTTTTTT CAGRQGSNEKLFF TRBD1 TRBJ1-4 - TRBV6-1
TGTGCCAGTTGGGGGGGGACCTATAATTCACCCCTCCACTTT CASWGGTYNSPLHF - TRBJ1-6 - TRBV19
TGTGCCATCAGGGGACAGGAAGCTGAAGCTTTCTTT CAIRGQEAEAFF TRBD1 TRBJ1-1 - TRBV10-3
TGTGCCAGCAGTGAGCAGAGGACCGATAATCAACCCCAGCATTTT CASSEQRTDNQPQHF - TRBJ1-5 - TRBV6-1
TGTGCCAGTAGTATAGGTCACAGCACCGGGGAGCTGTTTTTT CASSIGHSTGELFF - TRBJ2-2 - TRBV19
TGCAGCGTTGAAAACAGGGAATACAATGAGCAGTTCTTC CSVENREYNEQFF - TRBJ2-1 - TRBV29-1
TGTGCCAGCATGCACAACCTAAGAAACACCATATATTTT CASMHNLRNTIYF - TRBJ1-3 - TRBV6-1
TGCGCCAGCAGCCAAGTGGTTACGGGCCCCTACGAGCAGTACTTC CASSQVVTGPYEQYF - TRBJ2-7 - TRBV4-3
TGTGCCAGCTCTCGGGACACAACTAATTCACCCCTCCACTTT CASSRDTTNSPLHF - TRBJ1-6 - TRBV2
TGTGCCTGGAGTCCGGGACTAGCGGGGGGGAAAAGGGAGACCCAGTACTTC CAWSPGLAGGKRETQYF TRBD2 TRBJ2-5 - TRBV30
TGTGCCAGCAGTTCCACCTGGACGTTTCCAGCTTTCTTT CASSSTWTFPAFF - TRBJ1-1 - TRBV27
TGTGCCTGGAGCCTGGGGGGACAAGGGACCCAGTACTTC CAWSLGGQGTQYF - TRBJ2-5 - TRBV30
TGCGCCAGCAGCTTGGAAGGGGGACATAATTCACCCCTCCACTTT CASSLEGGHNSPLHF - TRBJ1-6 - TRBV5-1
TGTGCCAGCAGCCCCCAAACAGGTTCGGGGACCCAGTACTTC CASSPQTGSGTQYF - TRBJ2-5 - TRBV28
TGTGCCAGCAGTTCGTCCCGAGGGGCGGGGGGGCGACGATTAAGGTTCTTC CASSSSRGAGGRRLRFF TRBD2 TRBJ2-1 - TRBV27
TGCAGCGGGTTGGGGTACACTGAAGCTTTCTTT CSGLGYTEAFF - TRBJ1-1 - TRBV29-1
TGTGCCAGCAGCGTCCGGGGGGCAATGGGCTCCTACGAGCAGTACTTC CASSVRGAMGSYEQYF - TRBJ2-7 - TRBV7-9
TGTGCCAGTAGTATACTCGGGGGGCTAGGTGAAAAACTGTTTTTT CASSILGGLGEKLFF - TRBJ1-4 - TRBV19